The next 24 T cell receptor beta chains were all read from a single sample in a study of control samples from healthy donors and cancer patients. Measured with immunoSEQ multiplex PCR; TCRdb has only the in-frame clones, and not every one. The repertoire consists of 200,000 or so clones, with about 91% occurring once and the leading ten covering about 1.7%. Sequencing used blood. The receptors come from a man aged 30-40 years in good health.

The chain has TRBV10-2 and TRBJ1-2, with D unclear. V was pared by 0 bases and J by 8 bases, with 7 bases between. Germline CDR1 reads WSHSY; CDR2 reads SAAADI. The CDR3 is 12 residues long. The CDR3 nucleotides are TGCGCCAGCAGTGAGTCGGCTATAGGCTACACCTTC. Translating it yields CASSESAIGYTF.

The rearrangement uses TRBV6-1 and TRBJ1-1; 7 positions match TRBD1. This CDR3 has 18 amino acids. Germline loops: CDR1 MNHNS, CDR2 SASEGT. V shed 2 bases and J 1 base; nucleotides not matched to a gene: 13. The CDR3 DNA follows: TGTGCCAGCAGTGAAACGGGGAGGGGGCTGATGGGGAACACTGAAGCTTTCTTT. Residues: CASSETGRGLMGNTEAFF.

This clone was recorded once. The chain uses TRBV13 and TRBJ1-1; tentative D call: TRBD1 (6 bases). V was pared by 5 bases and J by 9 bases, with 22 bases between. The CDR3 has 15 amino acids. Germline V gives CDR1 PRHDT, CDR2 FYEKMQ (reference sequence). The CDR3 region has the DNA TGTGCCAGCAGCGCCCTTTTGGGGAAGGGGGGGAAAGCTTTCTTT. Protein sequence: CASSALLGKGGKAFF.

CDR3 DNA: TGCGCCAGCAGCTTTCAGGGGGCGCAAGATGGCTACACCTTC. Its translation: CASSFQGAQDGYTF. The chain is built from TRBV5-1 and TRBJ1-2; 8 bases match TRBD1. The CDR3 is 14 residues long. CDR1 and CDR2 from the germline V gene are SGHRS and YFSETQ. Germline trimming cut 2 bases from V and 6 bases from J; bases unmatched to any gene: 6.

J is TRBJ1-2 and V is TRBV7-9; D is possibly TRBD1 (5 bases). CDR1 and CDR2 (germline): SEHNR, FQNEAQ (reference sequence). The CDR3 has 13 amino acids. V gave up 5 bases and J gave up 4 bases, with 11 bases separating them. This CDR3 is CASSPDNSYGYTF. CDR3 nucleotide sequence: TGTGCCAGCAGCCCGGACAATTCCTATGGCTACACCTTC.

DNA of the CDR3: TGTGCCAGTAGTTCGGACAGGGCCCTCGGTTACACCTTC. This translates into CASSSDRALGYTF. The chain recombines TRBV19 with TRBJ1-2, with TRBD1 identical over 8 bases. CDR3 length: 13 amino acids. Germline trimming cut 5 bases from V and 11 bases from J; bases unmatched to any gene: 10. Germline values: CDR1 LNHDA, CDR2 SQIVND (reference sequence). Full variable domain (remainder filled in from reference TRBV19 and TRBJ1-2): DGGITQSPKYLFRKEGQNVTLSCEQNLNHDAMYWYRQDPGQGLRLIYYSQIVNDFQKGDIAEGYSVSREKKESFPLTVTSAQKNPTAFYLCASSSDRALGYTFGSGTRLTVV.

CDR3 sequence: CATTQQLNTEAFF. The CDR3 nucleotides read TGTGCCACCACACAACAGCTTAACACTGAAGCTTTCTTT. This chain links TRBV10-3 with TRBJ1-1; D not certain. The CDR3 spans 13 residues. V lost 10 bases and J lost 2, with 14 bases in between. The germline gives CDR1 ENHRY, CDR2 SYGVKD.

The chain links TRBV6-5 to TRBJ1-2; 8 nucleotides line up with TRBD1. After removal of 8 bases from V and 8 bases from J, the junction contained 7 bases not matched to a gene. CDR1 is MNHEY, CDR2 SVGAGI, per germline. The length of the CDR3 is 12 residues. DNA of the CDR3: TGTGCCAGCTCGACAGGGGACCTAGGCTACACCTTC. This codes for CASSTGDLGYTF.

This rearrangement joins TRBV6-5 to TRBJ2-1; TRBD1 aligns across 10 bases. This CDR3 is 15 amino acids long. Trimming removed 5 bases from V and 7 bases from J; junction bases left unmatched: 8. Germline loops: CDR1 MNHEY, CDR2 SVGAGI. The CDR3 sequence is CASSPDRGIRNEQFF. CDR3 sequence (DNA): TGTGCCAGCAGTCCGGACAGGGGGATTCGAAATGAGCAGTTCTTC.

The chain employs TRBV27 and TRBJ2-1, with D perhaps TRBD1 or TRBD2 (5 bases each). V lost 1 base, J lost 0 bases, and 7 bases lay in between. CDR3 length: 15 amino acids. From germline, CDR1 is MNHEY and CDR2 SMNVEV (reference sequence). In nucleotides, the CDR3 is TGTGCCAGCAGTTTATTTGGGGGCTCCTACAATGAGCAGTTCTTC. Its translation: CASSLFGGSYNEQFF.

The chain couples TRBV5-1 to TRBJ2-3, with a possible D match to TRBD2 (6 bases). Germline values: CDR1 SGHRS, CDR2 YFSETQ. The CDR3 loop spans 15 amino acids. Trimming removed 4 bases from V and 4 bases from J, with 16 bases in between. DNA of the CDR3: TGCGCCAGCAGCCTCCGGGGACTGACTCCAGATACGCAGTATTTT. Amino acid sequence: CASSLRGLTPDTQYF. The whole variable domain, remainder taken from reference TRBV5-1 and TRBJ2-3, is KAGVTQTPRYLIKTRGQQVTLSCSPISGHRSVSWYQQTPGQGLQFLFEYFSETQRNKGNFPGRFSGRQFSNSRSEMNVSTLELGDSALYLCASSLRGLTPDTQYFGPGTRLTVL.

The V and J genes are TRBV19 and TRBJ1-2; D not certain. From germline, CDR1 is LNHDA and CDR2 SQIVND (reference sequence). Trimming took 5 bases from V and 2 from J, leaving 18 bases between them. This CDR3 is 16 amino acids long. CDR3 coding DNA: TGTGCCAGTAGTTTACCTCGGACGGCCCCAAACTATGGCTACACCTTC. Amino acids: CASSLPRTAPNYGYTF.

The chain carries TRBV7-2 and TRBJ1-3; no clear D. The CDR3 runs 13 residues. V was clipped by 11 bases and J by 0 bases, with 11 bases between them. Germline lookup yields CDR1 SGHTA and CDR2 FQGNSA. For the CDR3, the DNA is TGTGCCGGCGGCACCAACTCTGGAAACACCATATATTTT. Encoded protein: CAGGTNSGNTIYF.

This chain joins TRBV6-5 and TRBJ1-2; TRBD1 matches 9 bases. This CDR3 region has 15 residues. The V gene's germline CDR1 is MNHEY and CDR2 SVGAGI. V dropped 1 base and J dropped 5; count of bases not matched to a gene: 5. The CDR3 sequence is CASSYYGTGSYGYTF. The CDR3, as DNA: TGTGCCAGCAGTTACTACGGGACAGGGAGTTATGGCTACACCTTC.

The CDR3 reads CASSLEGPVGNSPLHF. DNA of the CDR3: TGTGCCAGCAGTTTGGAGGGGCCGGTTGGTAATTCACCCCTCCACTTT. The chain has TRBV27 and TRBJ1-6; D is perhaps TRBD1 (5 bases). Germline values: CDR1 MNHEY, CDR2 SMNVEV (reference sequence). This CDR3 is built from 16 residues. V was trimmed by 3 bases and J by 6 bases, leaving 15 bases between them.

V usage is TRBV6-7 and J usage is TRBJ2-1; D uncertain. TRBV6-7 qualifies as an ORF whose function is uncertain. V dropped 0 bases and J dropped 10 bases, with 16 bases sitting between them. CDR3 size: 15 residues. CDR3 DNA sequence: TGTGCCAGCAGTTACTCGTATCCGGCACCTCGGGAGCAGTTCTTC. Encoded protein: CASSYSYPAPREQFF.

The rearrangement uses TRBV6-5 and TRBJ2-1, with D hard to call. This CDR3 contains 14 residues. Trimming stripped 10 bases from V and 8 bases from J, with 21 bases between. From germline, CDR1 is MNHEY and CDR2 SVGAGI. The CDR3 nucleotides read TGTGCCACCGGTTTGGAGCCCCATTCGGATGAGCAGTTCTTC. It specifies CATGLEPHSDEQFF.

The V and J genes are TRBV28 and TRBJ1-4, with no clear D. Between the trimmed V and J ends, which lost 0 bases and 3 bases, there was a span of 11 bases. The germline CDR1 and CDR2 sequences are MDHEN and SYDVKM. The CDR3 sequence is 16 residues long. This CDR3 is CASSLWIAASNEKLFF. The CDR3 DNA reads TGTGCCAGCAGTTTATGGATCGCCGCCTCTAATGAAAAACTGTTTTTT.

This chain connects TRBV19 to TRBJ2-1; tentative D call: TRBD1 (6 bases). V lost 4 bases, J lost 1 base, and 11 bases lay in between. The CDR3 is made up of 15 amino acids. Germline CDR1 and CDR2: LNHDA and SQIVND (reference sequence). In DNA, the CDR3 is TGTGCCAGTAGTACCTCGGACAGTTCCTACAATGAGCAGTTCTTC. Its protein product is CASSTSDSSYNEQFF.

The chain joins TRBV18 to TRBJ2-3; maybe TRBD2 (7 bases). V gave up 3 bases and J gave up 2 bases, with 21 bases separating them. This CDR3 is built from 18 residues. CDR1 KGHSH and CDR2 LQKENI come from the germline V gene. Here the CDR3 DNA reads TGTGCCAGCTCACCCCTCTGGGCGGGGGCCACAACCACAGATACGCAGTATTTT. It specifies CASSPLWAGATTTDTQYF. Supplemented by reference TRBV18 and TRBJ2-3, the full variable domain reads NAGVMQNPRHLVRRRGQEARLRCSPMKGHSHVYWYRQLPEEGLKFMVYLQKENIIDESGMPKERFSAEFPKEGPSILRIQQVVRGDSAAYFCASSPLWAGATTTDTQYFGPGTRLTVL.

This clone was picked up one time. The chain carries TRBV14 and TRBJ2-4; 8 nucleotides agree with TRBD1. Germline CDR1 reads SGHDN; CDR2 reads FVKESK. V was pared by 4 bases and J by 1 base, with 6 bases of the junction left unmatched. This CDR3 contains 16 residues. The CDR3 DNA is TGTGCCAGCAGCCTCACAGGGGGTTTCGCCAAAAACATTCAGTACTTC. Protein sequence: CASSLTGGFAKNIQYF.

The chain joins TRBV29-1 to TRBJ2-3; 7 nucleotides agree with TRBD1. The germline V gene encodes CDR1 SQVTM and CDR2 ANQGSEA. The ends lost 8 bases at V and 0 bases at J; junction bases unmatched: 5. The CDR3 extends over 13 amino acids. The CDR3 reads CSIRQGSTDTQYF. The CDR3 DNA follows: TGCAGCATCCGACAGGGAAGCACAGATACGCAGTATTTT.

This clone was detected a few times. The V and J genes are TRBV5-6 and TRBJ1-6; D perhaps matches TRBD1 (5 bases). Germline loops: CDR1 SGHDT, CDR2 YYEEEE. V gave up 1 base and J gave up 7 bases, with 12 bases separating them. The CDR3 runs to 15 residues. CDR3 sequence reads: CASSLLQGRNSPLHF. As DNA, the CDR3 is TGTGCCAGCAGCTTGCTCCAGGGCCGGAATTCACCCCTCCACTTT.

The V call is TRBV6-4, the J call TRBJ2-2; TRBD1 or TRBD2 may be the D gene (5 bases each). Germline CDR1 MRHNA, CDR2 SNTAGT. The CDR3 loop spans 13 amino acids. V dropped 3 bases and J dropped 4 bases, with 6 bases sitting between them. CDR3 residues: CASSEGVTGELFF. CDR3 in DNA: TGTGCCAGCAGTGAGGGGGTCACCGGGGAGCTGTTTTTT.